This T cell receptor (beta chain) was profiled in a study of blood T cell repertoires in COVID-19 (dated by TCRdb to 2019 to 2021). For the wider study: Collaborator samples came from the United States, Italy and Spain and covered acute and convalescent phases of COVID-19. The prospective study material was composed of cDNA or gDNA derived from T cells, B-cell-depleted T cells, or PBMCs. Subjects who had been exposed to COVID-19, were actively infected with it, or had recovered from it provided the deeply sampled blood TCRbeta repertoires that made up the dataset. A freely available public database, intended as a resource for researchers studying the immune response to SARS-CoV-2, is where the repertoires were released. Samples came from the ongoing ImmuneRACE study (first 160 participants) plus 1,254 subjects from 6 global collaborators. Sample metadata almost always included a de-identified subject ID, COVID-19 status, age in years and sex. Where HLA class I and class II types were available, the types were taken from metadata supplied by the sample provider, not from assay-based typing. Broad study findings and their caveats: The quantity of clinical and demographic metadata differed by source and by participant and was supplied without curation.

About this clone: It lacks a known antigen. No much larger clone is present one base from it, and per-base qualities are unavailable.

TCRbeta CDR3 regions were amplified from genomic DNA by means of the immunoSEQ Assay, a bias-controlled multiplex PCR. The authors processed their data as follows. Within the assay, amplification of reference gene primers was used to estimate how many nucleated cells each sample contained. Sequence reads were collapsed and filtered to measure the absolute abundance of every unique TCRbeta CDR3 rearrangement. For each sample, productive Simpson clonality was calculated as the square root of Simpson's diversity index over productive rearrangements. The immuneACCESS repertoire file appears here via TCRdb, limited to in-frame rearrangements. These files lack a portion of the clones; in checked studies, under half of the deficit traces to unresolved V genes, and the cause of the others is not known. V, J and clone size were drawn from that table, and D and trimming were deduced from the DNA. For this sample there are under 150,000 clones; over 70% appear just once. The leading ten clones occupy approximately 1.5% of the sample.

Each collaborating institution followed its own protocols to collect whole blood in K2EDTA tubes. For TCRbeta analysis, collaborators shipped samples in one of three forms: frozen whole blood, isolated PBMCs, or DNA extracted from either of those sample types. This receptor was identified in a man aged 45 to 65 with acute or convalescent COVID-19. Source material: peripheral blood.

The CDR3 sequence is CASRGQPNTEAFF. The DNA sequence is TGTGCCAGCAGGGGACAGCCGAACACTGAAGCTTTCTTT. The chain employs TRBV2 and TRBJ1-1, and TRBD1 aligns with 7 junction nucleotides. V is pruned by 6 bases and J by 1 base, leaving 2 bases of the junction without a gene match. CDR1 is given as SNHLY and CDR2 as FYNNEI, both from the germline V gene. The CDR3 spans 13 residues, from the cysteine through the phenylalanine. CDR3 DNA only is kept here, 39 bases in frame from base 1.